This entry is about one TCR beta chain. An end of the junction does not agree with germline; a read error may underlie this. Everyone who took part was about 18 to 90 years old, and they came from fewer than 25 US areas. Cohort placement rested on clinical history that participants reported themselves. The entry originates in a study of blood T cell repertoires in COVID-19. Study-level information: Sites across the United States, Italy and Spain contributed samples from acute and convalescent COVID-19. Nucleic acid was either cDNA or gDNA, and it came from T cells, B-cell-depleted T cells, or PBMCs.

Libraries were prepared by immunoSEQ multiplex PCR; TCRdb keeps only in-frame clonotypes and omits some of them. The top ten clones hold around 6% of a sample with 200,000 to 250,000 clones, about 85% of them seen once. This CDR3 is built from 16 residues. From germline, CDR1 is MNHEY and CDR2 SVGEGT. The rearrangement joins TRBV6-2 or TRBV6-3 to TRBJ2-7, with D perhaps TRBD1 (5 bases). The sequence was obtained from a woman in her 30s with acute COVID-19. Input material: PBMCs or T cells enriched from blood (not recorded which). The CDR3 DNA reads as TGTGCCAGCAGTACAGACAGTCTCCCTCCGCATCTATCCACAAGCTTC. Encoded protein: CASSTDSLPPHLSTSF.